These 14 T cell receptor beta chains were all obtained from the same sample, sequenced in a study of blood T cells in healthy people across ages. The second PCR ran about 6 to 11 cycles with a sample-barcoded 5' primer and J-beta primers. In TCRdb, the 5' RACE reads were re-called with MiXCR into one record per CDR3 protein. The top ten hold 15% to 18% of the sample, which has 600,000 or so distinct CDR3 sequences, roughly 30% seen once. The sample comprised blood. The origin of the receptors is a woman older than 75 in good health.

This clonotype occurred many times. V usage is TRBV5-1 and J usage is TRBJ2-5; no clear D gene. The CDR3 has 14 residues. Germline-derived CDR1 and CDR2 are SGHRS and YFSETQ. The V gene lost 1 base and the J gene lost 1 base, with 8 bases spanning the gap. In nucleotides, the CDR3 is TGCGCCAGCAGCTTGTCTGGTAGCCAAGAGACCCAGTACTTC. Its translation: CASSLSGSQETQYF.

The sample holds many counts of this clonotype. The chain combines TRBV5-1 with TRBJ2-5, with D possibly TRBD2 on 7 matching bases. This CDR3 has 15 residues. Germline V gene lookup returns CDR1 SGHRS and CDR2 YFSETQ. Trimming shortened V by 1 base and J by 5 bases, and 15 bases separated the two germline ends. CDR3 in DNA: TGCGCCAGCAGCTTGACGGGGGGCCGTGACGAGACCCAGTACTTC. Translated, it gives CASSLTGGRDETQYF.

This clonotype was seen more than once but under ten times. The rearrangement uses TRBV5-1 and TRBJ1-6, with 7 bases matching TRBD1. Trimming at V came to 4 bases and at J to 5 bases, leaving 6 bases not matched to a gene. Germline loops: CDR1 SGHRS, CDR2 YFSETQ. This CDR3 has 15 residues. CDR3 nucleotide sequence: TGCGCCAGCAGCACGGCGACAGGGAATAATTCACCCCTCCACTTT. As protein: CASSTATGNNSPLHF.

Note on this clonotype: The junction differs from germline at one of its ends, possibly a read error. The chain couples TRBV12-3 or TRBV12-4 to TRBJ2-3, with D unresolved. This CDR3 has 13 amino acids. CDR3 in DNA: TGTGCCAGCAGGCGAAGAGGCACAGATGCGCAGTATTTT. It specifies CASRRRGTDAQYF.

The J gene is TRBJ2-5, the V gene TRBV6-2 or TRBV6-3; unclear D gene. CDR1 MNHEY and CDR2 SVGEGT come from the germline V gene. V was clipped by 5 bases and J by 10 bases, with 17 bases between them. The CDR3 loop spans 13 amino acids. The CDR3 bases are TGTGCCAGCAGTGCGAATCCCGAAGGGCTCCAGTACTTC. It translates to CASSANPEGLQYF.

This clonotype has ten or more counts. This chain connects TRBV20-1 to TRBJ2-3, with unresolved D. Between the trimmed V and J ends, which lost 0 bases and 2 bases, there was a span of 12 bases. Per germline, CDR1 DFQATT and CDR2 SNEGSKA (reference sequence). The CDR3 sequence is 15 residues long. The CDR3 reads CSARDRRKPTDTQYF. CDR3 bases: TGCAGTGCTAGAGATCGAAGAAAACCCACAGATACGCAGTATTTT.

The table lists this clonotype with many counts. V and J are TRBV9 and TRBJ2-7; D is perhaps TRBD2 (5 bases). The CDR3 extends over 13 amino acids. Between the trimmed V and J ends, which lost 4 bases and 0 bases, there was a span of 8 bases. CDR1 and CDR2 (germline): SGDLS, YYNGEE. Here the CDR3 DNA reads TGTGCCAGCAGCCTTCGGGGCTCCTACGAGCAGTACTTC. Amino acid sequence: CASSLRGSYEQYF. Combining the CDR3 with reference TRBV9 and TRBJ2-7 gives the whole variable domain DSGVTQTPKHLITATGQRVTLRCSPRSGDLSVYWYQQSLDQGLQFLIQYYNGEERAKGNILERFSAQQFPDLHSELNLSSLELGDSALYFCASSLRGSYEQYFGPGTRLTVT.

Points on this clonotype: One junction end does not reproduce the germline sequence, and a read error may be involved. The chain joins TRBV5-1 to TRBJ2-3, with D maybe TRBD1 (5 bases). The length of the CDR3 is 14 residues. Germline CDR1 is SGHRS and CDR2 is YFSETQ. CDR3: CASSLGQSTDAQYF. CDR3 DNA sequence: TGCGCCAGCAGCTTGGGACAGAGCACAGATGCGCAGTATTTT. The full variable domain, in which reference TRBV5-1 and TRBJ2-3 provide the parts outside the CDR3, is KAGVTQTPRYLIKTRGQQVTLSCSPISGHRSVSWYQQTPGQGLQFLFEYFSETQRNKGNFPGRFSGRQFSNSRSEMNVSTLELGDSALYLCASSLGQSTDAQYFGPGTRLTVL.

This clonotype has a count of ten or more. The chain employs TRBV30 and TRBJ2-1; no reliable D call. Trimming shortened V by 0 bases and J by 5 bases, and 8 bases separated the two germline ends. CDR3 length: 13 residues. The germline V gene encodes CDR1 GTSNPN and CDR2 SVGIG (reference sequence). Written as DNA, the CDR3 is TGTGCCTGGAGTGTACGTATGGACAATGAGCAGTTCTTC. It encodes CAWSVRMDNEQFF.

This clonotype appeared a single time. The CDR3 DNA reads as TGTGCCGCCACCAGAGGGGACAGCCGCGCAGATACGCAGTATTTT. Encoded protein: CAATRGDSRADTQYF. The chain has TRBV15 and TRBJ2-3; 7 nucleotides align to TRBD1. Germline CDR1 reads LNHNV; CDR2 reads YYDKDF (reference sequence). This CDR3 spans 15 amino acids. The V segment lost 11 bases and the J segment 4 bases; nucleotides outside the gene matches: 15.

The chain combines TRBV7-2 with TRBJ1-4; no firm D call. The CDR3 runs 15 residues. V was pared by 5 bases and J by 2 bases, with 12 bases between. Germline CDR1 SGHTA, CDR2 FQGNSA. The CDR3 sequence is CASSVTGPTNEKLFF. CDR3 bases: TGTGCCAGCAGCGTTACGGGTCCCACTAATGAAAAACTGTTTTTT.

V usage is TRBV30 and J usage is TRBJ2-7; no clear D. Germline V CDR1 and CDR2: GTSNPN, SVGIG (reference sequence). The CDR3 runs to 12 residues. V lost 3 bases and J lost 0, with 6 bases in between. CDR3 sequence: CAWRAISYEQYF. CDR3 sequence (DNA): TGTGCCTGGAGGGCTATCTCCTACGAGCAGTACTTC.

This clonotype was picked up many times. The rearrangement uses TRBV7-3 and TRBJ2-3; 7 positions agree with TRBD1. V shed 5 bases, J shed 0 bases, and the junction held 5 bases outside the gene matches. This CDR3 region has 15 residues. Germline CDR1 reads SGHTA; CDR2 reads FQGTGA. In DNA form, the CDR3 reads TGTGCCAGCAGCCCGACAGGGTCTAGCACAGATACGCAGTATTTT. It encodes CASSPTGSSTDTQYF. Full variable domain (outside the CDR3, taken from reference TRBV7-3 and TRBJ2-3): GAGVSQTPSNKVTEKGKYVELRCDPISGHTALYWYRQSLGQGPEFLIYFQGTGAADDSGLPNDRFFAVRPEGSVSTLKIQRTERGDSAVYLCASSPTGSSTDTQYFGPGTRLTVL.

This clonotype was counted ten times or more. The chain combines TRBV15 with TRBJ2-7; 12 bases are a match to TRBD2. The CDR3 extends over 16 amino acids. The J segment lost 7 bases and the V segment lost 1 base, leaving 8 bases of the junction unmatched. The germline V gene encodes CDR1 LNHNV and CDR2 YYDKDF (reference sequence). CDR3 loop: CATSRGSSGGVIEQYF. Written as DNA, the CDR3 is TGTGCCACCAGCAGAGGTTCTAGCGGGGGGGTCATAGAGCAGTACTTC.